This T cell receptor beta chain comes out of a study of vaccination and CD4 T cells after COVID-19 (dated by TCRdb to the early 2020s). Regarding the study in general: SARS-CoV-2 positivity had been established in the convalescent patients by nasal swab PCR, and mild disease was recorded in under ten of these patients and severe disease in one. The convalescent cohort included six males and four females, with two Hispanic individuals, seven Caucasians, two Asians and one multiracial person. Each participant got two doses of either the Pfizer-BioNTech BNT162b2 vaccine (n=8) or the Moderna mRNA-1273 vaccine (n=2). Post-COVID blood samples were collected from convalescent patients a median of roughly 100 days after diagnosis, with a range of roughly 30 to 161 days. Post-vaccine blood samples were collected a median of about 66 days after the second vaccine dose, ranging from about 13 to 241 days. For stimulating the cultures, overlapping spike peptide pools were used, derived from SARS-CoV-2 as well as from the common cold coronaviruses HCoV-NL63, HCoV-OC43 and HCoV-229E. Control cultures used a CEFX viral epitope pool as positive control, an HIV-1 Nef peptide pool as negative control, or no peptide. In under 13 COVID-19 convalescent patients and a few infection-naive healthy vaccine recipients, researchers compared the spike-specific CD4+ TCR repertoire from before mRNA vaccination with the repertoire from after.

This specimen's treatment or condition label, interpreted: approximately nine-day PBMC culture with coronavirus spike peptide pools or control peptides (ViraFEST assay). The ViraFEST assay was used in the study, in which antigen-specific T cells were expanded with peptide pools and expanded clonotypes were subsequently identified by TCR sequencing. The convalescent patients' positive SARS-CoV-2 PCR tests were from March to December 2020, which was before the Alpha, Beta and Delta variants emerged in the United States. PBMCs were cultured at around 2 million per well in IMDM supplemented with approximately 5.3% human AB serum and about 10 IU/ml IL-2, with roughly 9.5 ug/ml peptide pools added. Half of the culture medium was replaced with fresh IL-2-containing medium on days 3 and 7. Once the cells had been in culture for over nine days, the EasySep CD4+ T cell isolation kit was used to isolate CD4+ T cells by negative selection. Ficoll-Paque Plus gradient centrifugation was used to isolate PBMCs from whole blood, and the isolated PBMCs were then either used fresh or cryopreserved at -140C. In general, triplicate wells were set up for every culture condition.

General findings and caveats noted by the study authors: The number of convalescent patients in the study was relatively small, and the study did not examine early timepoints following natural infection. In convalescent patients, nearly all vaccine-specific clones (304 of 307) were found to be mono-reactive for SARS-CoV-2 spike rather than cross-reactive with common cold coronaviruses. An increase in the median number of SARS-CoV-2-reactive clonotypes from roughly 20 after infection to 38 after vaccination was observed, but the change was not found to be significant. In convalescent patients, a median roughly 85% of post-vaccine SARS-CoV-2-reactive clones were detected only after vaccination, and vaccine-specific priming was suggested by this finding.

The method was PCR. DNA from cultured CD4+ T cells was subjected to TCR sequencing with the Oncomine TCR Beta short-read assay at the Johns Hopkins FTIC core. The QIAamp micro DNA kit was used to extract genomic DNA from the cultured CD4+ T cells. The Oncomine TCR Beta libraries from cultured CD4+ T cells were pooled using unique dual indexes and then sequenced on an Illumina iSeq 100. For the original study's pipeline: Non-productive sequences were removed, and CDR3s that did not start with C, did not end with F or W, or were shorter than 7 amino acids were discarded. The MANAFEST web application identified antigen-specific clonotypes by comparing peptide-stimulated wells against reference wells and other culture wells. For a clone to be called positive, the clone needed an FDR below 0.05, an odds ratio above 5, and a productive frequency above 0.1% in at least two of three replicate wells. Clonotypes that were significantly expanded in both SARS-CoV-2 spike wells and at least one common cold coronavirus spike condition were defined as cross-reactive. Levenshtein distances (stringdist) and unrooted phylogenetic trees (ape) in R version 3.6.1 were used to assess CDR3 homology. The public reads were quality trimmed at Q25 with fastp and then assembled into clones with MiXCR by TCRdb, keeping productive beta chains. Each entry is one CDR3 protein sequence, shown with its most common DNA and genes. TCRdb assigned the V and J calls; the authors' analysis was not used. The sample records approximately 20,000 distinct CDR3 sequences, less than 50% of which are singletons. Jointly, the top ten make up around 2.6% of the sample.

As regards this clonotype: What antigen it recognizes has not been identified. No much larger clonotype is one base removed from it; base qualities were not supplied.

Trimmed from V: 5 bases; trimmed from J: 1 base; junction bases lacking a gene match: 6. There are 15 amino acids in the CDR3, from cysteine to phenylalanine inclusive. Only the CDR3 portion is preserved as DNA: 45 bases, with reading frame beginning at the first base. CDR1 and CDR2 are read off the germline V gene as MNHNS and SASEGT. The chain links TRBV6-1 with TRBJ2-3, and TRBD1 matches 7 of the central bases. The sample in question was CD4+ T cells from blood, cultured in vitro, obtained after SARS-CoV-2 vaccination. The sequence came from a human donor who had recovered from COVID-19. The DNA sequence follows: TGTGCCAGCAGTCCTACAGGGGCCCGCACAGATACGCAGTATTTT. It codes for CASSPTGARTDTQYF.